This T cell receptor beta chain was identified in a study of blood T cell repertoires in COVID-19 (dated by TCRdb to the early 2020s). General notes on the study: Samples covering the acute and convalescent phases of COVID-19 were provided by collaborators in the United States, Italy and Spain. The samples were drawn from the first 160 participants of the ongoing ImmuneRACE study and from roughly 1,300 subjects provided by 6 global collaborators. The prospective study material was composed of cDNA or gDNA derived from T cells, B-cell-depleted T cells, or PBMCs. A freely available public database, intended as a resource for researchers studying the immune response to SARS-CoV-2, is where the repertoires were released. The sample metadata nearly always contained a de-identified subject ID, COVID-19 status, age in years and sex. Where available, HLA class I and class II types were obtained from metadata supplied by the sample provider rather than from assay-based typing. Deeply sampled blood TCRbeta repertoires from subjects exposed to, actively infected with, or recovered from COVID-19 were included in the dataset.

Overall study outcomes, separate from this receptor: The quantity of clinical and demographic metadata differed by source and by participant and was supplied without curation.

Via the germline V gene (reference sequence), CDR1 is MNHEY and CDR2 SMNVEV. V is shortened by 3 bases, J by 7 bases, and the region joining them spans 19 bases. Reading from cysteine to phenylalanine, the CDR3 counts 17 amino acids. Only CDR3 DNA remains: 51 bases, in frame from the first base. Collaborating institutions collected whole blood in K2EDTA tubes following their own protocols. For TCRbeta analysis, collaborator samples were shipped as frozen whole blood, as isolated PBMCs, or as DNA extracted from either sample type. Turning to this clone: The clone's antigen remains unknown. Per-nucleotide qualities are absent, and no much larger clonotype sits a single base away.

TCRbeta CDR3 regions were amplified from genomic DNA by means of the immunoSEQ Assay, a bias-controlled multiplex PCR. The authors' pipeline ran thus. Within the assay, amplification of reference gene primers was used to estimate how many nucleated cells each sample contained. Sequence reads were collapsed and filtered to measure the absolute abundance of every unique TCRbeta CDR3 rearrangement. Productive Simpson clonality was computed per sample as the square root of Simpson's diversity index over productive rearrangements. What TCRdb holds here is the immuneACCESS table cut down to in-frame rearrangements. Part of the clones is not present; checked against another copy, under half of the missing clones reflect an unresolved V gene, and the others are unexplained. V, J and clone size are taken as reported in that table, and D and trimming were inferred from the DNA itself. Here the sample has 70,000 or so clones; about 80% occur a single time. The ten largest clones add up to 35% of the sample.

The material sequenced was peripheral blood. Recombination connected TRBV27 to TRBJ1-6, with a tentative D gene TRBD1 over 5 matching bases. This receptor was taken from a woman in her 70s with acute or convalescent COVID-19. At the DNA level, the sequence is TGTGCCAGCAGTTTCGGGAGCCGACAGTTTGCCAATTCACCCCTCCACTTT. Its product reads: CASSFGSRQFANSPLHF.